This T cell receptor beta chain was captured in a study of shared clonotypes between healthy human individuals. As processed by the authors: ImmunoSEQ yielded junction-only sequences lacking quality scores, so filtering differed. This table comes from immunoSEQ multiplex PCR, and its TCRdb copy is limited to in-frame clones, with some not included. D and trimming come from the DNA, and the V and J calls and clone size come from that table. The table lists roughly 2.5 million clones, over 85% of them singletons. The sequencing sample was made of naive CD4+ T cells sorted from blood. Subset of the sample: CD45RA+ positively selected. This clonotype was sampled from a man younger than 35 in good health.

In DNA form, the CDR3 reads TGTGCCACCACTAGCGGGGGGATACCAGGGGAGCTGTTTTTT. It codes for CATTSGGIPGELFF. The V and J genes are TRBV19 and TRBJ2-2, with TRBD2 identical over 12 bases. The CDR3 totals 14 residues. Germline CDR1 is LNHDA and CDR2 is SQIVND (reference sequence). V dropped 10 bases and J dropped 8; count of bases not matched to a gene: 8.